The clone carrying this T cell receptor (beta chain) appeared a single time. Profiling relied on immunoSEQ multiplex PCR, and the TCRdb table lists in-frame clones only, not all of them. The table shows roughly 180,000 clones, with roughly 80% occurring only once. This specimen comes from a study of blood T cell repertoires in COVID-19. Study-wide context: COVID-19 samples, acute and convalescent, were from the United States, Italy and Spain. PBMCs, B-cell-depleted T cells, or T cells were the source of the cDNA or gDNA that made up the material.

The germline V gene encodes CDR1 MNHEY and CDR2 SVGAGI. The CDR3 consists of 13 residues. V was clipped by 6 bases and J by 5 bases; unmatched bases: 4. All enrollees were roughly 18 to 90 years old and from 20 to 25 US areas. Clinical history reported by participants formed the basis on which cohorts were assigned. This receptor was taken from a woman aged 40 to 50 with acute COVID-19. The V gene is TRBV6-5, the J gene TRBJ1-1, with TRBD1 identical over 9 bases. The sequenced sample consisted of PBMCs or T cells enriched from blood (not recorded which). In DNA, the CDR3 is TGTGCCAGCAGACCCGGGACAGGGACTGAAGCTTTCTTT. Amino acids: CASRPGTGTEAFF.